A selection of T cell receptor beta chains follows, all from one sample in a study of OX40 agonist ivuxolimab in advanced cancers. Repertoires were generated with immunoSEQ multiplex PCR, while TCRdb's copy carries only in-frame clones and drops some. This sample has about 98,000 clones; about 92% occur once, and the top ten carry 0.2% to 0.3%. Sequences were derived from CD4+ or CD8+ T cells sorted from blood, sampled in a trial of the OX40 agonist ivuxolimab. Receptor source: an adult with an advanced solid tumor such as melanoma, head and neck, liver or kidney cancer. Both conserved end residues are part of each CDR3. A D gene is named only where the DNA matches it firmly. The size entry is marked missing in some rows and otherwise reads once, few, many or a size class.

D gene	V gene	clone size	J gene	CDR3 protein	CDR3 DNA
NA	TRBV1	NA	TRBJ2-1	CTSSPRTSLYEQFF	TGCACCAGCAGCCCTCGGACTAGCTTGTATGAGCAGTTCTTC
NA	TRBV30	NA	TRBJ1-3	CAWRSGESGNTIYF	TGTGCCTGGAGGTCAGGGGAATCCGGAAACACCATATATTTT
NA	TRBV7-6	NA	TRBJ1-2	CASSLNRARYGYTF	TGTGCCAGCAGCTTAAACAGGGCCCGCTATGGCTACACCTTC
NA	TRBV10-3	NA	TRBJ2-3	CAISPSAGTDTQYF	TGTGCCATCAGTCCTAGCGCGGGCACAGATACGCAGTATTTT
NA	TRBV28	NA	TRBJ2-3	CASSPPRTDSSTDTQYF	TGTGCCAGCAGTCCGCCCCGGACAGATTCTAGCACAGATACGCAGTATTTT
TRBD2	TRBV7-3	NA	TRBJ2-3	CASSFTGTSGTDTQYF	TGTGCCAGCAGCTTCACCGGGACTAGCGGGACAGATACGCAGTATTTT
NA	TRBV29-1	NA	TRBJ2-6	CSVAREHGANVLTF	TGCAGCGTTGCCCGGGAGCACGGGGCCAACGTCCTGACTTTC
NA	TRBV2	NA	TRBJ2-5	CASRTRLQETQYF	TGTGCCAGCAGGACCAGGCTACAAGAGACCCAGTACTTC
NA	TRBV11-2	NA	TRBJ1-2	CASSLGTNYGYTF	TGTGCCAGCAGCTTGGGTACGAACTATGGCTACACCTTC
NA	TRBV5-1	NA	TRBJ2-1	CASSFQGNNEQFF	TGCGCCAGCAGCTTTCAGGGAAACAATGAGCAGTTCTTC
TRBD1	TRBV28	NA	TRBJ2-1	CASSSIRGQPVNEQFF	TGTGCCAGCAGCTCAATCCGGGGACAGCCTGTCAATGAGCAGTTCTTC
NA	TRBV28	NA	TRBJ2-5	CASRTRRGKETQYF	TGTGCCAGCAGAACCAGACGTGGGAAAGAGACCCAGTACTTC
NA	TRBV4-1	NA	TRBJ1-1	CASSPMGLTEAFF	TGCGCCAGCAGCCCCATGGGGTTGACTGAAGCTTTCTTT
NA	TRBV2	NA	TRBJ1-6	CASSEQGTNSPLHF	TGTGCCAGCAGTGAACAAGGGACGAATTCACCCCTCCACTTT
NA	TRBV28	NA	TRBJ2-7	CASSLINGLGTYEQYF	TGTGCCAGCAGTTTAATTAATGGACTTGGGACCTACGAGCAGTACTTC
TRBD1	TRBV27	NA	TRBJ2-7	CASSSDRGSSYEQYF	TGTGCCAGCAGCTCCGACAGGGGCAGCTCCTACGAGCAGTACTTC
NA	TRBV5-1	NA	TRBJ2-5	CASSWGLETQYF	TGCGCCAGCAGCTGGGGGCTGGAGACCCAGTACTTC
NA	TRBV10-3	NA	TRBJ1-5	CAISVGNQPQHF	TGTGCCATCAGTGTTGGCAATCAGCCCCAGCATTTT
NA	TRBV30	NA	TRBJ1-2	CAWTTGTRGGYTF	TGTGCCTGGACCACCGGGACCCGTGGCGGCTACACCTTC
TRBD1	TRBV28	NA	TRBJ1-2	CASSLEQGSDGYTF	TGTGCCAGCAGTTTAGAACAGGGGAGCGATGGCTACACCTTC
TRBD1	TRBV9	NA	TRBJ1-2	CASSTGGSHGYTF	TGTGCCAGCAGCACAGGGGGCAGTCATGGCTACACCTTC
NA	TRBV28	once	TRBJ1-3	CASRNRVRNTIYF	TGTGCCAGCAGGAACAGGGTTAGAAACACCATATATTTT
NA	TRBV29-1	NA	TRBJ2-3	CSVESGDTQYF	TGCAGCGTTGAGTCGGGAGATACGCAGTATTTT
NA	TRBV28	NA	TRBJ1-1	CASSFRIEAFF	TGTGCCAGCAGTTTCCGGATTGAAGCTTTCTTT
TRBD2	TRBV19	NA	TRBJ2-1	CASSMLRTSGDEQFF	TGTGCCAGTAGTATGTTAAGGACTAGCGGTGATGAGCAGTTCTTC
NA	TRBV29-1	NA	TRBJ1-4	CSAGGGNEKLFF	TGCAGCGCCGGGGGCGGGAATGAAAAACTGTTTTTT
NA	TRBV2	NA	TRBJ1-5	CASSRRGVNQPQHF	TGTGCCAGCAGCCGGAGAGGGGTAAACCAGCCCCAGCATTTT
NA	TRBV4-2	NA	TRBJ1-6	CASSQDSGIGSPLHF	TGTGCCAGCAGCCAAGATTCAGGGATCGGGTCACCCCTCCACTTT
NA	TRBV4-1	NA	TRBJ2-1	CASSQERTLYNEQFF	TGCGCCAGCAGCCAGGAGCGGACCCTCTACAATGAGCAGTTCTTC
NA	TRBV7-2	once	TRBJ2-1	CASSARGTASYNEQFF	TGTGCCAGCAGCGCGCGCGGGACTGCCTCCTACAATGAGCAGTTCTTC
NA	TRBV18	NA	TRBJ1-2	CASSPTMTEPHGYTF	TGTGCCAGCTCACCAACGATGACCGAGCCACATGGCTACACCTTC
NA	TRBV7-2	NA	TRBJ1-1	CASSRYRELEAFF	TGTGCCAGCAGCCGGTACAGGGAGCTTGAAGCTTTCTTT
NA	TRBV6-5	NA	TRBJ2-1	CASSSNEQFF	TGTGCCAGCAGCAGTAATGAGCAGTTCTTC
TRBD1	TRBV2	NA	TRBJ1-1	CASSDPGQLNTEAFF	TGTGCCAGCAGTGATCCGGGACAGCTGAACACTGAAGCTTTCTTT
NA	TRBV9	NA	TRBJ2-7	CASSPRWGAERYEQYF	TGTGCCAGCAGCCCTAGATGGGGGGCTGAGCGGTACGAGCAGTACTTC
TRBD2	TRBV7-9	once	TRBJ2-1	CASSMRGNEQFF	TGTGCCAGCAGCATGCGGGGGAATGAGCAGTTCTTC
TRBD2	TRBV14	NA	TRBJ2-3	CASSLLSGTSGRRSTDTQYF	TGTGCCAGCAGCCTCCTCTCGGGGACTAGCGGGAGGAGGAGCACAGATACGCAGTATTTT
TRBD2	TRBV11-2	NA	TRBJ2-1	CASSWGLAVNNEQFF	TGTGCCAGCAGCTGGGGTCTAGCGGTTAACAATGAGCAGTTCTTC
NA	TRBV28	NA	TRBJ2-6	CASSGGPGTTSGANVLTF	TGTGCCAGCAGTGGGGGCCCCGGCACGACCTCTGGGGCCAACGTCCTGACTTTC
NA	TRBV25-1	NA	TRBJ1-1	CASSVRQNTEAFF	TGTGCCAGCAGTGTCCGCCAGAACACTGAAGCTTTCTTT
NA	TRBV11-3	NA	TRBJ2-5	CASSLGLQETQYF	TGTGCCAGCAGCTTAGGCCTCCAAGAGACCCAGTACTTC
NA	TRBV4-3	NA	TRBJ2-5	CASSRTFQGGETQYF	TGCGCCAGCAGCCGAACCTTCCAGGGGGGAGAGACCCAGTACTTC
NA	TRBV7-9	once	TRBJ1-2	CASSFVPDSYGYTF	TGTGCCAGCAGCTTCGTCCCGGACAGCTATGGCTACACCTTC
NA	TRBV30	NA	TRBJ1-2	CAWSVGLGYGYTF	TGTGCCTGGAGTGTAGGATTGGGGTATGGCTACACCTTC
NA	TRBV6-5	NA	TRBJ1-5	CASTQGLNQPQHF	TGTGCCAGTACCCAGGGTCTCAATCAGCCCCAGCATTTT
NA	TRBV5-1	NA	TRBJ2-1	CASSSGVGTYNEQFF	TGCGCCAGCAGCTCCGGGGTAGGCACCTACAATGAGCAGTTCTTC
TRBD1	TRBV5-1	NA	TRBJ2-5	CASSPAPGTGQETQYF	TGCGCCAGCAGCCCCGCACCCGGGACAGGGCAAGAGACCCAGTACTTC
TRBD1	TRBV5-1	NA	TRBJ2-2	CASSLTLTGAFAGELFF	TGCGCCAGCAGCTTAACCCTGACAGGGGCGTTTGCCGGGGAGCTGTTTTTT